Described below is a single T cell receptor (beta chain) sequence and its context. What it binds is not known. Additional DNA sequences in this sample encode the identical CDR3. The source of the sample is a study of cytomegalovirus exposure and HLA in healthy donors. About the study: The roughly 670 first-cohort repertoires and the roughly 120 validation repertoires shared the same platform, a later analysis reported.

With 4 bases removed from V and 1 base from J, the gap between germline ends came to 10 bases. Per the germline V gene, CDR1 is MNHEY and CDR2 is SMNVEV (reference sequence). CDR3 length: 14 residues. Profiled with immunoSEQ multiplex PCR; TCRdb holds only in-frame clones, not every one. The sample shows approximately 240,000 clones, around nine tenths of them seen only once. Findings of the study overall: The tendency of first-cohort TCR clusters to co-occur in the 120 or so validation repertoires was identified by a subsequent analysis. Cytomegalovirus-associated TCR beta chains were listed, numbering 150 to 200.

The source is a woman aged 18-29 years in good health and CMV-seronegative. The sample was PBMCs. The chain is built from TRBV27 and TRBJ1-1; D ambiguous. Here the CDR3 DNA reads TGTGCCAGCAGTTCCCGTGGGCGGAACACTGAAGCTTTCTTT. As protein: CASSSRGRNTEAFF.